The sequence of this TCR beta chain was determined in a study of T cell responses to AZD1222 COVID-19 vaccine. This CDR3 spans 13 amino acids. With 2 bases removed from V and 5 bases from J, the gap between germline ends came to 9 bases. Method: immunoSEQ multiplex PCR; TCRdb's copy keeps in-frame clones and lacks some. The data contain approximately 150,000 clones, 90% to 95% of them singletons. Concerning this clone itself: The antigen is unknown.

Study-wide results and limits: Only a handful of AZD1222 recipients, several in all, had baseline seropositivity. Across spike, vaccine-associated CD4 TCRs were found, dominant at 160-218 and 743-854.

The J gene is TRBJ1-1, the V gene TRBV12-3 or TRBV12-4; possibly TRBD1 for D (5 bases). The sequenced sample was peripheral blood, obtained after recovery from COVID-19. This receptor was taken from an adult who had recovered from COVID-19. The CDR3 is CASSLWGNTEAFF. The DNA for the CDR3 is TGTGCCAGCAGTTTATGGGGGAATACTGAAGCTTTCTTT.